This entry is about one T cell receptor (beta chain). As yet, its antigen is unknown. The germline V gene encodes CDR1 DFQATT and CDR2 SNEGSKA (reference sequence). V was shortened by 7 bases and J by 6 bases, with 16 bases between the two germline ends. The CDR3 is 13 residues long. The TCRbeta library was prepared with unique molecular identifiers. TCRdb passed the PCR reads through MiXCR, listing each CDR3 protein once. The sample carries about 510,000 distinct CDR3 sequences, about an eighth recorded once. The data were obtained in a study of T-cell reconstitution after alpha-beta-depleted transplantation in children. Findings of the study overall: A year post-transplant, T-cell counts and diversity derived mostly from newly produced T cells. It was surviving recipient T cells and thymic progenitors that gave some patients high TCRbeta diversity at day 60. Alpha-beta T cells about two months after transplant reportedly derived from several hundred expanded graft clones.

This specimen consisted of PBMCs, mostly from graft donor cells, obtained 180 days after TCRalphabeta/CD19-depleted stem cell transplant. This receptor was taken from a female patient aged 2-10 years who had a stem cell transplant for aplastic anemia, so the T cells may come from the graft donor. This chain links TRBV20-1 with TRBJ2-1, with D possibly matching TRBD1 (6 bases). CDR3 sequence reads: CSETGTPINEQFF. The CDR3 DNA follows: TGCAGTGAGACCGGGACACCAATCAATGAGCAGTTCTTC.